This T cell receptor beta chain stems from a study of blood T cell repertoires in COVID-19. Study in general: Samples of COVID-19 (acute and convalescent) were obtained from the United States, Italy and Spain.

Here immunoSEQ multiplex PCR was the method, and the copy in TCRdb shows in-frame clones only, minus some. Here the sample spans some 82,000 clones, 90% to 95% being singletons. The length of the CDR3 is 14 residues. The V gene lost 0 bases and the J gene lost 7 bases, with 7 bases spanning the gap. Germline V gene sequence: CDR1 MNHNY, CDR2 SVGAGI (reference sequence). The V and J genes are TRBV6-6 and TRBJ1-6; maybe TRBD1 (5 bases). Sample: peripheral blood. This TCR was sampled from a woman in her forties or fifties in a cohort sampled during active COVID-19. Here the CDR3 DNA reads TGTGCCAGCAGTTACTCGACAGTAAATTCACCCCTCCACTTT. Translating it yields CASSYSTVNSPLHF.